The 6 T cell receptor beta chains listed next were all sequenced from one sample in a study of blood T cells in healthy people across ages. Primed by a sample-barcoded 5' primer and a J-beta primer mix, a second PCR proceeded for roughly 6 to 12 cycles. TCRdb passed the 5' RACE reads through MiXCR, listing each CDR3 protein once. The repertoire holds some 1.8 million distinct CDR3 sequences, with 30% to 40% as singletons. Sequences were obtained from blood. Receptors originate from a human donor in good health.

The chain uses TRBV7-2 and TRBJ1-1, with D unresolved. CDR1 is SGHTA and CDR2 is FQGNSA in the germline V gene. Trimming left V 5 bases short and J 3 bases short, with 13 bases between. CDR3 length: 14 amino acids. The CDR3 nucleotides are TGTGCCAGCAGCCGTGGGGAATATTACACTGAAGCTTTCTTT. Amino acids: CASSRGEYYTEAFF.

The chain employs TRBV10-3 and TRBJ1-4; D is unclear. CDR1 ENHRY and CDR2 SYGVKD come from the germline V gene. Deletions cut 0 bases from V and 8 bases from J, with 7 bases between. The length of the CDR3 is 13 residues. CDR3 sequence reads: CAISESGGEKLFF. Here the CDR3 DNA reads TGTGCCATCAGTGAGTCGGGAGGAGAAAAACTGTTTTTT.

This clonotype was counted only a few times. The chain uses TRBV28 and TRBJ2-1; weak D call: TRBD1 (7 bases). The J call is in doubt because the DNA end fits TRBJ2-7 better. Germline values: CDR1 MDHEN, CDR2 SYDVKM. CDR3 size: 14 residues. The CDR3 region has the DNA TGTGCCATCAAGCAGGGGGGATCCTACAATGAGCAGTACTTC. It translates to CAIKQGGSYNEQYF.

The V gene is TRBV7-2, the J gene TRBJ2-5; 11 bases align to TRBD2. Trimming cost V 5 bases and J 10 bases; bases outside gene matches: 9. CDR1 and CDR2 (germline): SGHTA, FQGNSA. CDR3 length: 14 amino acids. The chain's CDR3 is CASSRGTSGGDQYF. CDR3 coding DNA: TGTGCCAGCAGCCGAGGGACTAGCGGAGGGGACCAGTACTTC.

Worth noting for this clonotype: The conserved closing phenylalanine or tryptophan is absent in this CDR3, likely reflecting a read error. The V call is TRBV4-3, the J call TRBJ2-1, with a possible D match to TRBD2 (6 bases). The V and J ends lost 0 bases and 4 bases respectively, with 13 bases between them. The CDR3 covers 16 residues. CDR1 is LGHNA and CDR2 is YSLEER in the germline V gene. The chain's CDR3 is CASSQEGGLEYNEQFV. For the CDR3, the DNA is TGCGCCAGCAGCCAAGAGGGAGGACTTGAATACAATGAGCAGTTCGTC.

This sequence joins TRBV10-3 and TRBJ2-7; D is unresolved. V was trimmed by 2 bases and J by 0 bases, leaving 11 bases between them. Germline values: CDR1 ENHRY, CDR2 SYGVKD. This CDR3 has 15 residues. The CDR3, as DNA: TGTGCCATCAGTGAGCTCGGAGTGAGCTCCTACGAGCAGTACTTC. Its protein product is CAISELGVSSYEQYF.